This T cell receptor beta chain was profiled in a study of blood T cell repertoires in COVID-19. As for the study in general: The United States, Italy and Spain were the sources of the acute and convalescent COVID-19 samples. The analysed material was cDNA or gDNA that came from T cells, B-cell-depleted T cells, or PBMCs.

Original methodology: Amplification of reference gene primers was used by the study to estimate nucleated cell counts. Repertoires were generated with immunoSEQ multiplex PCR, while TCRdb's copy carries only in-frame clones and drops some. V and J calls and clone size come straight from that table; D and trimming were deduced from the DNA. The repertoire holds roughly 34,000 clones, with roughly 90% as singletons. Germline values: CDR1 SGHRS, CDR2 YFSETQ. The V end lost 7 bases, the J end lost 2 bases, and 12 bases lay between the germline ends. The CDR3 length is 13 residues. Sequenced input: peripheral blood. The chain carries TRBV5-1 and TRBJ1-1; D remains ambiguous. The clonotype comes from a man between 60 and 75 years old with active or convalescent COVID-19. CDR3 in amino acids: CASGQRGNTEAFF. CDR3 DNA: TGCGCCAGCGGTCAACGGGGTAACACTGAAGCTTTCTTT.